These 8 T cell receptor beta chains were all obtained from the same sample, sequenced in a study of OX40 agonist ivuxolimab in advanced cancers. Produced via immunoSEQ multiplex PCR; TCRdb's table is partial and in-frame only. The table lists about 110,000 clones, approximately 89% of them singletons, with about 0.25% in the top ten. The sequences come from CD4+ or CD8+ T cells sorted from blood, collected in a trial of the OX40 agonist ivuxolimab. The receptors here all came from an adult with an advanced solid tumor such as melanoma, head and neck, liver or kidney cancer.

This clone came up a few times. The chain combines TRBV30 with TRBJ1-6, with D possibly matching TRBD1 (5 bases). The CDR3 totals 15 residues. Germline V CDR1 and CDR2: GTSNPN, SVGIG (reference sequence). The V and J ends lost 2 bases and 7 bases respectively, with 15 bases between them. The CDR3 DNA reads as TGTGCCTGGAGTCCCCCGGGACTGCAAAATTCACCCCTCCACTTT. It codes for CAWSPPGLQNSPLHF.

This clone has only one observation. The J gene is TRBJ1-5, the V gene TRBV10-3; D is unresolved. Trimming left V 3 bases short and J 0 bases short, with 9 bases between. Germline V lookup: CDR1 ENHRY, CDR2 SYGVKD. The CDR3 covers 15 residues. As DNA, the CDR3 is TGTGCCATCAGTGAACGACGGGATAGCAATCAGCCCCAGCATTTT. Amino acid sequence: CAISERRDSNQPQHF.

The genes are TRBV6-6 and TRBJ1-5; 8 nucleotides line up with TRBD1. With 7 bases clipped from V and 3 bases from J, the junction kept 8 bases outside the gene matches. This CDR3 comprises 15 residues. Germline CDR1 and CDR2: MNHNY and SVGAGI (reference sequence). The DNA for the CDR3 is TGTGCCAGCATCCAGGACAGGGCTTCCAATCAGCCCCAGCATTTT. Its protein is CASIQDRASNQPQHF.

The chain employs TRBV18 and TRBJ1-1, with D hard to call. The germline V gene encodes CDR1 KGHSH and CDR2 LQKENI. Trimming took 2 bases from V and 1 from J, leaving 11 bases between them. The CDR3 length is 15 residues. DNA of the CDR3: TGTGCCAGCTCACCAGAAGGGCCGGAGAACACTGAAGCTTTCTTT. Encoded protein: CASSPEGPENTEAFF.

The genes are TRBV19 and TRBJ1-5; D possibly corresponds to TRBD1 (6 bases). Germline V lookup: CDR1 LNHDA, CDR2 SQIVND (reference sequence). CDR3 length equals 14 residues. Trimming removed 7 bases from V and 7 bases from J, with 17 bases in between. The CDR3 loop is CASNRGGGGQPQHF. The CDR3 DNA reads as TGTGCCAGTAACCGAGGGGGTGGTGGGCAGCCCCAGCATTTT.

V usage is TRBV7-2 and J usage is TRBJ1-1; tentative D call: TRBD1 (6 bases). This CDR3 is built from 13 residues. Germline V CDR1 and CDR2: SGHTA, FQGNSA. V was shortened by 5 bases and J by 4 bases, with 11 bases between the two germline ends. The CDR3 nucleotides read TGTGCCAGCAGCCCCGGGACAACCACTGAAGCTTTCTTT. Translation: CASSPGTTTEAFF.

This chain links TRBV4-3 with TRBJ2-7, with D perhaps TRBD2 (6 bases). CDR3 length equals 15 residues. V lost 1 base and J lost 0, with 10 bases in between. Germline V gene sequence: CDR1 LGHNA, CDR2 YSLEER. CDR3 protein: CASSQAWRDSYEQYF. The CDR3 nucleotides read TGCGCCAGCAGCCAAGCTTGGAGGGACTCCTACGAGCAGTACTTC.

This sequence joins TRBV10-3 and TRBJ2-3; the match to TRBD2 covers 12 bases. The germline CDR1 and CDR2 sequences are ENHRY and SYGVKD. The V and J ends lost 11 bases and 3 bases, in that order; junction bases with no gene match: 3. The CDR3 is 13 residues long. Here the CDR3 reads CAVTSGSTDTQYF. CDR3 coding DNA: TGTGCCGTGACTAGCGGGAGTACAGATACGCAGTATTTT.